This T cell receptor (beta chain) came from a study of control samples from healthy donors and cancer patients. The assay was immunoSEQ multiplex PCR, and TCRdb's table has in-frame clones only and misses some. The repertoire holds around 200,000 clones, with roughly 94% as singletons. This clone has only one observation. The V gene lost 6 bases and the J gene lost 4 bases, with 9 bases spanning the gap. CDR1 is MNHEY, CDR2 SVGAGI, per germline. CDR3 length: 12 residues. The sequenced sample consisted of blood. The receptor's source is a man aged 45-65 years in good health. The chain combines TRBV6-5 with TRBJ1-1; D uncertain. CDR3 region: CASSPSTTEAFF. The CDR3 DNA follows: TGTGCCAGCAGCCCGTCGACCACTGAAGCTTTCTTT.